These T cell receptor beta chains were read from a single sample in a study of blood T cell repertoires in COVID-19. Method: immunoSEQ multiplex PCR; TCRdb's copy keeps in-frame clones and lacks some. The sample gives more than 200,000 clones, approximately 90% of which show up once; 3.5% to 4.5% is in the top ten. Sequencing input: PBMCs or T cells enriched from blood (not recorded which). Receptor source: a woman aged 25 to 39 who had recovered from COVID-19. Both conserved end residues are part of each CDR3.

>TRBJ2-7|TRBV7-3
CASSPTSGSYEQYF
>TRBJ2-5|TRBV18
CASSPPGASGRAEYF
>TRBJ2-7|TRBV20-1
CSASRGRSYEQYF
>TRBJ2-5|TRBV7-3
CASSASGRAGETQYF
>TRBJ1-2|TRBV2
CASSERRYGYTF
>TRBJ2-1|TRBV9
CASSPILAGAREQFF
>TRBJ2-7|TRBV7-2
CASSPRDYEQYF
>TRBJ2-1|TRBV7-8
CASSLETTSGRNLQFF
>TRBJ1-2|TRBV3-1/TRBV3-2
CASSPPSTGRYYGYTF
>TRBJ2-1|TRBV28
CASSPFRDDNEQFF
>TRBJ1-2|TRBV5-1
CASSLQGLNYGYTF
>TRBJ1-1|TRBV28
CASSLAQGAGATEAFF
>TRBJ2-1|TRBV5-1
CASSLGRLRYNEQFF
>TRBJ1-2|TRBV7-3
CASSARDRGGYTF
>TRBJ1-2|TRBV29-1
CSVGQGNYGYTF
>TRBJ2-2|TRBV5-1
CASSLLVGGTQGPGELFF
>TRBJ1-4|TRBV30
CAWSDSPTNEKLFF
>TRBJ1-1|TRBV3-1/TRBV3-2
CASSLTQGNTEAFF
>TRBJ1-5|TRBV28
CASSSDRAGGNQPQHF
>TRBJ1-2|TRBV29-1
CSGGDREGGLYGYTF
>TRBJ1-1|TRBV28
CASSLLQERAFF
>TRBJ1-2|TRBV19
CASSIWRPGSGEYTF
>TRBJ1-4|TRBV29-1
CSVGGPNPHRGEKLFF
>TRBJ2-3|TRBV29-1
CSVDWGSGADTQYF
>TRBJ2-4|TRBV11-2
CASRRSGAKNIQYF
>TRBJ2-3|TRBV29-1
CSAGTSGISTDTQYF
>TRBJ2-2|TRBV7-2
CASSSYDIHTGELFF
>TRBJ1-6|TRBV3-1/TRBV3-2
CASSQGSRGSPLHF
>TRBJ1-1|TRBV28
CASSLGNGGRYF
>TRBJ2-3|TRBV7-3
CASSLAVTDTQYF
>TRBJ2-3|TRBV28
CASSSQIAERGDTQYF
>TRBJ1-5|TRBV7-2
CASSLEAGGYQPQHF
>TRBJ2-7|TRBV27
CASSPLYSSGNLYYEQYF
>TRBJ1-1|TRBV6-2/TRBV6-3
CASSRPTGGGTEAFF
>TRBJ2-5|TRBV5-4
CASSLGVGTGQETQYF
>TRBJ1-1|TRBV5-5
CASSWGDRGTEAFF
>TRBJ1-2|TRBV5-1
CASSPGQSGGYTF
>TRBJ2-6|TRBV7-9
CASNSPGQDVSGANVLTF
>TRBJ1-1|TRBV28
CASSLTTGAANTEAFF
>TRBJ2-1|TRBV19
CASSPLLERGYNEQFF
>TRBJ1-4|TRBV4-2
CASSQGQGEKLFF
>TRBJ1-3|TRBV4-3
CASSQEIPGAGNTIYF
>TRBJ1-1|TRBV14
CASSPWTGRTEAFF
>TRBJ2-7|TRBV27
CASSLNRVHEQYF
>TRBJ2-3|TRBV27
CATTVGPLETSTQYF
>TRBJ1-1|TRBV10-3
CAISGTGGRTEAFF
>TRBJ1-3|TRBV15
CATSRDQFSGNTIYF
>TRBJ1-6|TRBV5-5
CASSLDRTGMDSPLHF
>TRBJ2-2|TRBV6-5
CASRNRDTGTGELFF
>TRBJ1-3|TRBV30
CAWSLHTGFSGNTIYF
>TRBJ2-1|TRBV28
CAGSLWSRGTVSYNEQFF
>TRBJ1-2|TRBV27
CASTTLGGRFSGYTF
>TRBJ1-1|TRBV7-3
CASSPGQNTEAFF
>TRBJ1-2|TRBV4-1
CASSQVSTQNYGYTF
>TRBJ2-7|TRBV15
CATSRVGQREQYF